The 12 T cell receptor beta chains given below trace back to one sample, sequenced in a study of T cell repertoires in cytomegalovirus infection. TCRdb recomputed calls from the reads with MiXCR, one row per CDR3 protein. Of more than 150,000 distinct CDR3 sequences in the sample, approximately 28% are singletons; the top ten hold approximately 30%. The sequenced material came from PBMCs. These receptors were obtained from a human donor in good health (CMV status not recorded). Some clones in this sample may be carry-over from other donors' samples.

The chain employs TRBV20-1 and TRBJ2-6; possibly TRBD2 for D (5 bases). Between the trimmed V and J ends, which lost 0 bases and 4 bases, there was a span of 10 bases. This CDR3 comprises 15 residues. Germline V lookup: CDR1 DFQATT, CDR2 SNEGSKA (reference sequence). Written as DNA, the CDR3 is TGCAGTGCTAGAGATCGAGGGTCGGGGGCCAACGTCCTGACTTTC. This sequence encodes CSARDRGSGANVLTF.

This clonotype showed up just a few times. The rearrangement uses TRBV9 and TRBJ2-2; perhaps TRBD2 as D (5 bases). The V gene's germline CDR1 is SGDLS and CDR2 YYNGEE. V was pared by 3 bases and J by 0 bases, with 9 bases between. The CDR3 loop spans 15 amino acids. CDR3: CASSAGVTNTGELFF. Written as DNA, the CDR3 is TGTGCCAGCAGCGCCGGGGTAACGAACACCGGGGAGCTGTTTTTT.

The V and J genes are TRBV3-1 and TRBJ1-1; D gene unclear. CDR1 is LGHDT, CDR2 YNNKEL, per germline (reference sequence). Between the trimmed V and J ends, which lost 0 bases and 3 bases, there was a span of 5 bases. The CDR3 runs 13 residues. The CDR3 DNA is TGTGCCAGCAGCCAAGATCCAGACACTGAAGCTTTCTTT. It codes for CASSQDPDTEAFF.

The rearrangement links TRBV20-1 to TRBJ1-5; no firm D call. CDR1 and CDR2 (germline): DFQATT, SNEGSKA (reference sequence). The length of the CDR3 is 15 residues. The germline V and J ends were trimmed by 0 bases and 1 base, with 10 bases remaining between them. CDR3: CSARESGVSNQPQHF. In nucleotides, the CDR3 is TGCAGTGCTAGAGAATCGGGAGTGAGCAATCAGCCCCAGCATTTT.

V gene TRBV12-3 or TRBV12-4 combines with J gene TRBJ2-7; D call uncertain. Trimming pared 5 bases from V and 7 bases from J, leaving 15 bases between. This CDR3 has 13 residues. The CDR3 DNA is TGTGCCAGCAGTCTGAGCCCAGAAGAGGAGCAGTACTTC. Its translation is CASSLSPEEEQYF.

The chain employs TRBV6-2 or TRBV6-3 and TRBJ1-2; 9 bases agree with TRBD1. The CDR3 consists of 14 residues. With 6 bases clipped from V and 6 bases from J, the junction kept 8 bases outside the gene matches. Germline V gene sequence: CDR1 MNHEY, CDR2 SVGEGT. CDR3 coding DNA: TGTGCCAGCAGAACAGGGGGCGCAAGTGATGGCTACACCTTC. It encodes CASRTGGASDGYTF.

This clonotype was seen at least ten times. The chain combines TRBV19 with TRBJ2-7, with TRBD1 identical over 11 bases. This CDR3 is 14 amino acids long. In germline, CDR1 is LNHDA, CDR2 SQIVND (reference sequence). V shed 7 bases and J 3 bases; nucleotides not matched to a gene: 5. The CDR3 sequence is CASNGGTGGYEQYF. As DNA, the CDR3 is TGTGCCAGTAACGGAGGGACAGGGGGCTACGAGCAGTACTTC.

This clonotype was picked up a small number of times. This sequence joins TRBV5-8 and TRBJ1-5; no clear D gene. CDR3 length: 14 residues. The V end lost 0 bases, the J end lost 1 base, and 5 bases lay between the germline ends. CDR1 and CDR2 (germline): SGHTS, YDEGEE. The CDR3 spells CASSLERSNQPQHF. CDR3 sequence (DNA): TGTGCCAGCAGCTTGGAAAGGAGCAATCAGCCCCAGCATTTT.

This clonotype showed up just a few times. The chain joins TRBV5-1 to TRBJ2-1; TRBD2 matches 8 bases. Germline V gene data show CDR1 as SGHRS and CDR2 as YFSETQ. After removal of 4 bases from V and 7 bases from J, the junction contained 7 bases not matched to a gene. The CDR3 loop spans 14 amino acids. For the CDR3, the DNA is TGCGCCAGCAGCAACCCTAGCGGGTATAATGAGCAGTTCTTC. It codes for CASSNPSGYNEQFF.

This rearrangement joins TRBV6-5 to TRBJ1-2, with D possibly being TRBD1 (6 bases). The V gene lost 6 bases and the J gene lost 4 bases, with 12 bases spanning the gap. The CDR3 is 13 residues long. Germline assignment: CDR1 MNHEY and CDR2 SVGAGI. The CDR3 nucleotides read TGTGCCAGCAGCTCTGGACAGAGCTATGGCTACACCTTC. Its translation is CASSSGQSYGYTF.

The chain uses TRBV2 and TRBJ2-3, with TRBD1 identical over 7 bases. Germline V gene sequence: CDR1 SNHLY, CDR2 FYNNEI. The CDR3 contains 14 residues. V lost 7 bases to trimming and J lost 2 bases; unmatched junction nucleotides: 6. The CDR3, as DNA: TGTGCCAGCACCCTGGGACAGTCCACAGATACGCAGTATTTT. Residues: CASTLGQSTDTQYF.

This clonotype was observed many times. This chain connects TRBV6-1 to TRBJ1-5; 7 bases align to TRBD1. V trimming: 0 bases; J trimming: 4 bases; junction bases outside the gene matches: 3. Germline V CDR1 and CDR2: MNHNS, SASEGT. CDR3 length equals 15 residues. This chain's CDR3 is CASSEAQGNNQPQHF. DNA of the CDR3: TGTGCCAGCAGTGAAGCACAGGGGAATAATCAGCCCCAGCATTTT.